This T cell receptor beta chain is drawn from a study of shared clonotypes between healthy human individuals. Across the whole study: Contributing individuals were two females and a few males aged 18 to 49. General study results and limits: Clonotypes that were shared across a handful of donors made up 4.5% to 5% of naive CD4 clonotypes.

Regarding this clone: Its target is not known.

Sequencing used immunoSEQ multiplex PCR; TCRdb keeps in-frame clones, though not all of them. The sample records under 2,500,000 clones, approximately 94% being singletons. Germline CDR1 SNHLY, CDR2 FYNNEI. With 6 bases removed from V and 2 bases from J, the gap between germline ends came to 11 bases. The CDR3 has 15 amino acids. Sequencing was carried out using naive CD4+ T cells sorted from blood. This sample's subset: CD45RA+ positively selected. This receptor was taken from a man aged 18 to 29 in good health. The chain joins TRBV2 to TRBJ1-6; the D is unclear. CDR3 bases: TGTGCCAGCAGGCCTGAGATAACCTATAATTCACCCCTCCACTTT. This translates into CASRPEITYNSPLHF.